This is a list of T cell receptor beta chains from one sample in a study of T-cell memory formation after mild COVID-19. TCRdb passed the 5' RACE reads through MiXCR, listing each CDR3 protein once. The repertoire holds 350,000 to 400,000 distinct CDR3 sequences, with under 15% as singletons. The source material was PBMCs or a T cell subset sorted from them (not recorded which). These receptors were collected from a man aged 18 to 29 who had mild COVID-19 (a few samples of this study predate the infection). Cell type and time point are not known. The CDR3 runs from the conserved cysteine through the conserved F or W. Each record gives: D gene, clone size, J gene, V gene, CDR3 protein, CDR3 DNA. D genes are given only for firm matches. Only some rows state a clone size, as once, few, many or a class for expanded clones.

- - TRBJ2-1 TRBV12-3/TRBV12-4 CASSRAHSGSHNEQFF TGTGCCAGCAGTCGTGCCCATTCCGGGAGCCACAATGAGCAGTTCTTC
TRBD1 few TRBJ1-5 TRBV30 CAWSPQGTQPQHF TGTGCCTGGAGTCCACAGGGGACCCAGCCCCAGCATTTT
- many TRBJ2-6 TRBV12-3/TRBV12-4 CATENSGANVLTF TGTGCCACCGAAAACTCTGGGGCCAACGTCCTGACTTTC
- - TRBJ1-2 TRBV5-1 CASSVDGLFYGYTF TGCGCCAGCAGCGTGGACGGACTGTTCTATGGCTACACCTTC
TRBD1 - TRBJ2-7 TRBV12-3/TRBV12-4 CASTTTGISYEQYF TGTGCCAGCACCACGACAGGGATCTCCTACGAGCAGTACTTC
- few TRBJ1-3 TRBV7-9 CASSTSYSGNTIYF TGTGCCAGCAGCACATCCTACTCTGGAAACACCATATATTTT
TRBD2 few TRBJ2-5 TRBV3-1 CASSQLGLAGETQYF TGTGCCAGCAGCCAACTGGGACTAGCAGGAGAGACCCAGTACTTC
- - TRBJ2-5 TRBV24-1 CATSASGWQTQYF TGTGCCACCAGCGCCTCTGGGTGGCAGACCCAGTACTTC
- - TRBJ1-6 TRBV7-8 CASSLTGTGYNSPLHF TGTGCCAGCAGCCTCACAGGGACCGGGTATAATTCACCCCTCCACTTT
- many TRBJ1-2 TRBV7-2 CASSREGGIIYGYTF TGTGCCAGCAGCCGAGAGGGGGGCATAATCTATGGCTACACCTTC
- - TRBJ2-7 TRBV3-1 CASSPRQDEQYF TGTGCCAGCAGCCCCCGACAGGACGAGCAGTACTTC
- few TRBJ2-5 TRBV7-6 CASSPPWDASTQYF TGTGCCAGCAGCCCACCTTGGGACGCTTCGACCCAGTACTTC
TRBD2 many TRBJ2-1 TRBV7-6 CASSSGGNEQFF TGTGCCAGCAGCTCCGGGGGGAATGAGCAGTTCTTC
- many TRBJ1-6 TRBV5-6 CASSLRDRRLYNSPLHF TGTGCCAGCAGCCTTAGAGACAGGAGACTCTATAATTCACCCCTCCACTTT
TRBD1 few TRBJ1-2 TRBV9 CASSADRGPLYGYTF TGTGCCAGCAGCGCCGACAGGGGGCCCCTCTATGGCTACACCTTC
- many TRBJ2-5 TRBV7-9 CASSLGYGETQYF TGTGCCAGCAGCCTCGGTTATGGGGAGACCCAGTACTTC
TRBD2 few TRBJ2-1 TRBV2 CASRFEAGAHEQFF TGTGCCAGCAGGTTCGAAGCGGGGGCCCATGAGCAGTTCTTC
TRBD1 - TRBJ2-2 TRBV11-2 CASSVQGVGELFF TGTGCCAGCAGCGTTCAGGGGGTCGGGGAGCTGTTTTTT
- - TRBJ1-1 TRBV6-5 CASSWSGSSTNTEAFF TGTGCCAGCAGTTGGTCGGGGAGTAGTACGAACACTGAAGCTTTCTTT
TRBD1 - TRBJ1-2 TRBV19 CASSPNLDRAFRYGYTF TGTGCCAGTAGTCCAAACCTGGACAGGGCTTTTCGCTATGGCTACACCTTC
- many TRBJ1-5 TRBV6-2/TRBV6-3 CASSSSHRGNQPQHF TGTGCCAGCAGTTCGAGCCACAGGGGCAATCAGCCCCAGCATTTT
TRBD1 few TRBJ2-1 TRBV5-1 CASRRTGWNEQFF TGCGCCAGCAGGCGGACAGGGTGGAATGAGCAGTTCTTC
TRBD1 few TRBJ1-2 TRBV27 CASSFRDSFYGYTF TGTGCCAGCAGTTTCCGGGACAGCTTCTATGGCTACACCTTC
- few TRBJ2-5 TRBV11-2 CASSPSTGRGTQYF TGTGCCAGCAGCCCATCGACAGGGAGGGGGACCCAGTACTTC
- few TRBJ2-3 TRBV12-3/TRBV12-4 CASTLVGASTDTQYF TGTGCCAGCACCTTAGTGGGGGCTAGCACAGATACGCAGTATTTT
TRBD2 - TRBJ2-3 TRBV20-1 CSASGLAEDSTDTQYF TGCAGTGCTTCCGGACTAGCGGAAGACAGCACAGATACGCAGTATTTT
- many TRBJ2-7 TRBV29-1 CSVELRDNEQYF TGCAGCGTTGAATTACGGGATAACGAGCAGTACTTC
- few TRBJ2-1 TRBV7-2 CASSAVGAGNYEQFF TGTGCCAGCAGCGCCGTCGGGGCGGGGAATTATGAGCAGTTCTTC
- - TRBJ1-3 TRBV6-5 CASSYTHVGSGNTIYF TGTGCCAGCAGTTACACCCACGTGGGGTCTGGAAACACCATATATTTT
- - TRBJ2-2 TRBV11-3 CASRSTGGELFF TGTGCCAGCAGAAGTACAGGGGGGGAGCTGTTTTTT
TRBD1 many TRBJ2-3 TRBV30 CASDRTMADTQYF TGTGCCTCGGACAGGACGATGGCAGATACGCAGTATTTT
- - TRBJ1-2 TRBV18 CASSEGTEYGYTF TGTGCCAGCTCAGAAGGGACGGAATATGGCTACACCTTC
- few TRBJ1-1 TRBV20-1 CSASWQNTEAFF TGCAGTGCTAGTTGGCAGAACACTGAAGCTTTCTTT
- - TRBJ2-5 TRBV7-9 CASSFTQGETQYF TGTGCCAGCAGCTTTACCCAGGGAGAGACCCAGTACTTC
- - TRBJ1-2 TRBV7-9 CASSFGVYGYTF TGTGCCAGCAGCTTCGGAGTCTATGGCTACACCTTC
TRBD1 many TRBJ1-2 TRBV20-1 CSARPGQGVVGGYTF TGCAGTGCTCGACCGGGACAGGGGGTAGTCGGCGGCTACACCTTC
- - TRBJ1-6 TRBV10-3 CAIRTGPNSPLHF TGTGCCATCAGGACAGGTCCTAATTCACCCCTCCACTTT
TRBD1 few TRBJ2-1 TRBV7-9 CASSLRGPFQFF TGTGCCAGCAGCCTAAGGGGGCCGTTTCAGTTCTTC
- many TRBJ2-7 TRBV9 CASSEGTGSYEQYF TGTGCCAGCAGCGAGGGCACAGGATCCTACGAGCAGTACTTC
- - TRBJ2-1 TRBV7-2 CASSPTESSYNEQFF TGTGCCAGCAGCCCAACGGAGAGCTCCTACAATGAGCAGTTCTTC
- few TRBJ2-3 TRBV4-3 CASSQESGTDTQYF TGCGCCAGCAGCCAAGAGAGCGGCACAGATACGCAGTATTTT
- - TRBJ1-5 TRBV20-1 CSAFDRLSNQPQHF TGCAGTGCTTTCGACAGGTTGAGCAATCAGCCCCAGCATTTT
- many TRBJ1-3 TRBV12-3/TRBV12-4 CASRPGTLGNTIYF TGTGCCAGCAGACCCGGGACCCTGGGAAACACCATATATTTT
TRBD1 - TRBJ1-5 TRBV6-5 CASSRLRTGQDQPQHF TGTGCCAGCAGCCGACTCCGGACAGGGCAAGATCAGCCCCAGCATTTT
- few TRBJ2-7 TRBV9 CASSVSSGYEQYF TGTGCCAGCAGCGTATCCTCGGGTTACGAGCAGTACTTC
- few TRBJ1-4 TRBV4-3 CASGYPGHREKLFF TGCGCCAGCGGCTACCCCGGACACCGTGAAAAACTGTTTTTT
- few TRBJ2-1 TRBV12-3/TRBV12-4 CASSLHLGVNEQFF TGTGCCAGCAGTTTGCATCTGGGGGTCAATGAGCAGTTCTTC
TRBD2 - TRBJ2-7 TRBV5-4 CASSDPSGGAYEQYF TGTGCCAGCAGCGATCCTAGCGGGGGGGCCTACGAGCAGTACTTC
- - TRBJ1-1 TRBV5-1 CASSLLRENTEAFF TGCGCCAGCAGCTTGTTACGGGAGAACACTGAAGCTTTCTTT
TRBD1 few TRBJ2-2 TRBV12-3/TRBV12-4 CASSRDRGSGELFF TGTGCCAGCAGTCGGGACAGGGGGTCCGGGGAGCTGTTTTTT
- - TRBJ2-7 TRBV25-1 CASRDHSYEQYF TGTGCCAGCCGGGACCACTCCTACGAGCAGTACTTC
- - TRBJ2-1 TRBV5-4 CASSLELAGNEQFF TGTGCCAGCAGCTTGGAGCTAGCCGGCAATGAGCAGTTCTTC